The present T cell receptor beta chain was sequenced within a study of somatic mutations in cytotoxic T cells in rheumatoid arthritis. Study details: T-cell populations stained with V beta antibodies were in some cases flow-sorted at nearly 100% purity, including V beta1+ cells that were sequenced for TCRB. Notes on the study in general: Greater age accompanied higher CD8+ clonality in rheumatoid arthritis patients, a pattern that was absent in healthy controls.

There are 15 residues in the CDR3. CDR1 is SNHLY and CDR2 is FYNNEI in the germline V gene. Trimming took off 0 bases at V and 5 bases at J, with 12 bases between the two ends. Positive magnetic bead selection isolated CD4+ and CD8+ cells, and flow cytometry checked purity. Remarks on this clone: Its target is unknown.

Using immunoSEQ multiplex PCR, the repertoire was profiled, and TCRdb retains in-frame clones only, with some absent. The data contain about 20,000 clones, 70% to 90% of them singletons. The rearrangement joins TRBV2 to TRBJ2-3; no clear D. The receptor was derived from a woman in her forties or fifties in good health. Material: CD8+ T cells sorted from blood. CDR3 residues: CASSEAVRVEDTQYF. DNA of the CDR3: TGTGCCAGCAGTGAAGCGGTCCGGGTCGAAGATACGCAGTATTTT.